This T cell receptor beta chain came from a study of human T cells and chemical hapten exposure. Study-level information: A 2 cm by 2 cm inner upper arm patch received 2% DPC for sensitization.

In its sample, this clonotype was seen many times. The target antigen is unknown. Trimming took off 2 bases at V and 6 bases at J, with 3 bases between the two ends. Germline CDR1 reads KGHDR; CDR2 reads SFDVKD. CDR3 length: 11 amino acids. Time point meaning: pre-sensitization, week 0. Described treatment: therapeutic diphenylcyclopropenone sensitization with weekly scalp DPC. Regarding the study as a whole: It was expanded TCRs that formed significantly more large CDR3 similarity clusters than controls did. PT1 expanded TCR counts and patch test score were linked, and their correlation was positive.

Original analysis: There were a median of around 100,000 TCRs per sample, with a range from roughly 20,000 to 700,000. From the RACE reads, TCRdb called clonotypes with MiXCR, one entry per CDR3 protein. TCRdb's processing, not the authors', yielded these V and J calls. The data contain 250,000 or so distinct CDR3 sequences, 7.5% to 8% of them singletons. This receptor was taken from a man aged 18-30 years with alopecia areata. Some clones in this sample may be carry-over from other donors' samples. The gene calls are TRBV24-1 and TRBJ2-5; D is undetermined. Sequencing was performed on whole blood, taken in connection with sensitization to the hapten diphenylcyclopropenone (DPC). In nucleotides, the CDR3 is TGTGCCACCAGTGATTGGCAGACCCAGTACTTC. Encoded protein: CATSDWQTQYF.